The sequence of this T cell receptor beta chain was determined in a study of T-cell reconstitution after alpha-beta-depleted transplantation in children. Findings and caveats of the study: Some patients' high day-60 TCRbeta diversity was traced to surviving recipient T cells and thymic progenitors. Approximately two months post-transplant, alpha-beta T cells reportedly originated from several hundred expanded graft clones. T-cell numbers and diversity, one year after transplant, stemmed largely from T cells that were newly produced.

Library preparation (for TCRbeta) was performed with unique molecular identifiers. TCRdb used MiXCR to reprocess the PCR reads, holding one entry per CDR3 protein. The sample contains about 980,000 distinct CDR3 sequences, about 31% of which appear only once. This clonotype has more than one count but fewer than ten. What it binds is unknown. The source was PBMCs, mostly from graft donor cells, collected 360 days after TCRalphabeta/CD19-depleted stem cell transplant. This clonotype was obtained from a boy younger than two who had a stem cell transplant for SCID, so the T cells may come from the graft donor.

The CDR3 DNA reads TGTGCCAGCAGTACCTTTAGGGGGGCCGGACAGCCCCAGCATTTT. Protein sequence: CASSTFRGAGQPQHF. V gene TRBV12-3 or TRBV12-4 combines with J gene TRBJ1-5, with D possibly being TRBD1 (6 bases). V lost 5 bases, J lost 7 bases, and 18 bases lay in between. The CDR3 has 15 amino acids.